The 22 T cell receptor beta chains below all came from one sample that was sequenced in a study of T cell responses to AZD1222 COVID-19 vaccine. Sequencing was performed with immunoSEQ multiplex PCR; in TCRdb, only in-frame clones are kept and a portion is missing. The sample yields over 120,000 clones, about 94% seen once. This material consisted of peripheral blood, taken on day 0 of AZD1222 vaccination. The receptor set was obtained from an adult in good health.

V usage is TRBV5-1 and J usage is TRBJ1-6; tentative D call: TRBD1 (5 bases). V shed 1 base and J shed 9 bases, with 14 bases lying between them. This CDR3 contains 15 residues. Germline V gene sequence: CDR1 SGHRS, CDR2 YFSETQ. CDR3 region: CASSLQGEGISPLHF. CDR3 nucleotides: TGCGCCAGCAGCTTGCAGGGAGAAGGGATTTCACCCCTCCACTTT.

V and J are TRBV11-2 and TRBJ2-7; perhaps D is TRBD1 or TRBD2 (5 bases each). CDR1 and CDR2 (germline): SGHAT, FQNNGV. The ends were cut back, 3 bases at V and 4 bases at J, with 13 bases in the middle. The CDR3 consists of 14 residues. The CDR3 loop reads CASSFEVGAYEQYF. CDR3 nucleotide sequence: TGTGCCAGCAGCTTTGAGGTCGGGGCATACGAGCAGTACTTC.

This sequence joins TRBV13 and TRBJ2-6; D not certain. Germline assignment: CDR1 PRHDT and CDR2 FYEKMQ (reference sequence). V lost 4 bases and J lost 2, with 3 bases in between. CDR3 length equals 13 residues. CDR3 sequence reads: CASSSTGANVLTF. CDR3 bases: TGTGCCAGCAGCTCAACTGGGGCCAACGTCCTGACTTTC.

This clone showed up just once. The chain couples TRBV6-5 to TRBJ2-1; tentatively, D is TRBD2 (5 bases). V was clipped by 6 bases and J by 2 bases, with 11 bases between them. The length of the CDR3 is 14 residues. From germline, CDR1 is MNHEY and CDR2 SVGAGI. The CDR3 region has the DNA TGTGCCAGCAGACCCACCGGGGCCTACAATGAGCAGTTCTTC. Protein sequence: CASRPTGAYNEQFF.

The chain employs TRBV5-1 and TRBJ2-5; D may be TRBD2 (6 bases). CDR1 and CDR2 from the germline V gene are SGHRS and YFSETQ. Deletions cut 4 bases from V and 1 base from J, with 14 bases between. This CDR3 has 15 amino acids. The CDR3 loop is CASSNRRGAQETQYF. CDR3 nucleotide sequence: TGCGCCAGCAGCAACCGGCGGGGAGCCCAAGAGACCCAGTACTTC.

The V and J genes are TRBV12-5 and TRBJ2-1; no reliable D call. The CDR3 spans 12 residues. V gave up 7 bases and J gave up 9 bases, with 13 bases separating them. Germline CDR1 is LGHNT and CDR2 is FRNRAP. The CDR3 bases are TGTGCTAGTGCACCCTCGATTGGTGAGCAGTTCTTC. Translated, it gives CASAPSIGEQFF.

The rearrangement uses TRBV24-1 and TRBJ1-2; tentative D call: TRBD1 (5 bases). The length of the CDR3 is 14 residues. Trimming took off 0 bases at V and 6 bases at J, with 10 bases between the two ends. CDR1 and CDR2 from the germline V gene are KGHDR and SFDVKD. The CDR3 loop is CATSDLRGQDGYTF. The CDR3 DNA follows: TGTGCCACCAGTGATTTGAGGGGTCAGGATGGCTACACCTTC.

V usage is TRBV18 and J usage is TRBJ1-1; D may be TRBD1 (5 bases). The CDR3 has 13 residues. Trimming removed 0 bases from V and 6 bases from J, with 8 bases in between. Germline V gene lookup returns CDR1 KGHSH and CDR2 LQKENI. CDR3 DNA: TGTGCCAGCTCACCACCACCGGGACCTGAAGCTTTCTTT. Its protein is CASSPPPGPEAFF.

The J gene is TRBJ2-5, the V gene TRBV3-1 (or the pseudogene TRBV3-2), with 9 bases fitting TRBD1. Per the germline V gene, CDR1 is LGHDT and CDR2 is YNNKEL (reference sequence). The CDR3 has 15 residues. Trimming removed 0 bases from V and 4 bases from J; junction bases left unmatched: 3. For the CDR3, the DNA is TGTGCCAGCAGCCAAGAAGGGACAGGGAGAGAGACCCAGTACTTC. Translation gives CASSQEGTGRETQYF.

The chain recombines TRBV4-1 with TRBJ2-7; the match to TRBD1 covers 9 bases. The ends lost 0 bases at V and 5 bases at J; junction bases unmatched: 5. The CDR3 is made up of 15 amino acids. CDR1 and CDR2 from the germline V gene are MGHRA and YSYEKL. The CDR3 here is CASSQDYRGHHEQYF. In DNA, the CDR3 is TGCGCCAGCAGCCAAGACTACAGGGGGCACCACGAGCAGTACTTC.

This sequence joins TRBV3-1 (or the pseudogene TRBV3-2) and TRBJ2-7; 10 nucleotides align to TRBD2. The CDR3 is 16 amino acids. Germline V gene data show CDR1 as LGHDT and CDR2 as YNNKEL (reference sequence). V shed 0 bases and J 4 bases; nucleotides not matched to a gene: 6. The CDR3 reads CASSQDLASGSYEQYF. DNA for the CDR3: TGTGCCAGCAGCCAAGATTTGGCTAGCGGGAGTTACGAGCAGTACTTC.

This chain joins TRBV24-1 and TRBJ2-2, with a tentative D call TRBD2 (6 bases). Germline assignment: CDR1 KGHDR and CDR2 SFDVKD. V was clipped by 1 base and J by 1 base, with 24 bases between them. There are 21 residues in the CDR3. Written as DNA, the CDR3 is TGTGCCACCAGTGATTTAGCGGGCTCGAGGAGGGGTCCCCTGAACACCGGGGAGCTGTTTTTT. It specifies CATSDLAGSRRGPLNTGELFF.

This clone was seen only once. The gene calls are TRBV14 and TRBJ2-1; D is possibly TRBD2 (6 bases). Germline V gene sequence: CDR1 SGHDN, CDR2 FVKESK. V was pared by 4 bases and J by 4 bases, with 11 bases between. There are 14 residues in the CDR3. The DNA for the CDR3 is TGTGCCAGCAGCCCGACTAGACCATACAATGAGCAGTTCTTC. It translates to CASSPTRPYNEQFF.

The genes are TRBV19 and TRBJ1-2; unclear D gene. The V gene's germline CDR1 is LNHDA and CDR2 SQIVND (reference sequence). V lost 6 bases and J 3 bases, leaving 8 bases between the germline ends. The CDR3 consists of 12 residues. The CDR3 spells CASRGEDYGYTF. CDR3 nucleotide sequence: TGTGCCAGTAGGGGAGAGGACTATGGCTACACCTTC.

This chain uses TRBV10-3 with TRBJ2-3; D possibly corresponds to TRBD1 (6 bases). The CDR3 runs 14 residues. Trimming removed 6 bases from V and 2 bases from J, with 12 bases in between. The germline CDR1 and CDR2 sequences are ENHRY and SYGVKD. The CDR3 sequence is CAISRDINTDTQYF. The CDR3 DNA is TGTGCCATCAGCCGGGACATTAACACAGATACGCAGTATTTT.

The CDR3 DNA reads TGTGCCAGCAGCCCCCTCGGACTTTCGTCCTCCTACAATGAGCAGTTCTTC. Protein: CASSPLGLSSSYNEQFF. This chain connects TRBV13 to TRBJ2-1; D might be TRBD2 (5 bases). The V gene's germline CDR1 is PRHDT and CDR2 FYEKMQ (reference sequence). The CDR3 has 17 residues. The V end was cut by 5 bases, the J end by 0 bases, with 17 bases between.

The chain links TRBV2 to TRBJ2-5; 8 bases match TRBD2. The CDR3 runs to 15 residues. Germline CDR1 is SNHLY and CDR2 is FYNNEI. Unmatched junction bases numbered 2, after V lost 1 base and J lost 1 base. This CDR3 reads CASSEGTSSQETQYF. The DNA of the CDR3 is TGTGCCAGCAGTGAAGGGACTAGCAGCCAAGAGACCCAGTACTTC.

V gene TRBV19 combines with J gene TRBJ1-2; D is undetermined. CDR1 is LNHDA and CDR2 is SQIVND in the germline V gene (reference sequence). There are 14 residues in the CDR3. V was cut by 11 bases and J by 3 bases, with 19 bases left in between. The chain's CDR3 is CASALGGVDYGYTF. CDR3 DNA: TGTGCCTCCGCATTGGGCGGCGTGGACTATGGCTACACCTTC.

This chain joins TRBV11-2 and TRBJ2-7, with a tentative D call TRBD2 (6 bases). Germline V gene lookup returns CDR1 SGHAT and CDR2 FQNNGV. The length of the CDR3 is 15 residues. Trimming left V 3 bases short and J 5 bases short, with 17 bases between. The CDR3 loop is CASSFRLVSVHEQYF. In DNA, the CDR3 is TGTGCCAGCAGCTTCAGACTAGTGTCCGTCCACGAGCAGTACTTC.

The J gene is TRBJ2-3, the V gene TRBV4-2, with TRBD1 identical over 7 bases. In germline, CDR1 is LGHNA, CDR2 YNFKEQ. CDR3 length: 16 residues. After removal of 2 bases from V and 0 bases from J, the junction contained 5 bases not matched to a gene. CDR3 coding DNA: TGTGCCAGCAGCCAAACCGGGACAGCTAGCACAGATACGCAGTATTTT. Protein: CASSQTGTASTDTQYF.

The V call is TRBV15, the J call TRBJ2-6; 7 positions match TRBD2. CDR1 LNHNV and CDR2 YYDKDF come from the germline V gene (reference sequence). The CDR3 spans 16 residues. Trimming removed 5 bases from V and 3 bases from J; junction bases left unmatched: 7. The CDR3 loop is CATSPGGGNGANVLTF. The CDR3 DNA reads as TGTGCCACCAGCCCTGGGGGGGGGAATGGGGCCAACGTCCTGACTTTC.

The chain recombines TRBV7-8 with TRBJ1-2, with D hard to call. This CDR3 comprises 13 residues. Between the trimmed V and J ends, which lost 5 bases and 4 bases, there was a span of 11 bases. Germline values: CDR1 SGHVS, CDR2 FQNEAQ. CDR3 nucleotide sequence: TGTGCCAGCAGCCCCGGGAGCCCCTATGGCTACACCTTC. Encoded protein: CASSPGSPYGYTF.